The entry below describes one T cell receptor beta chain. What it binds is unknown. The entry originates in a study of cytomegalovirus exposure and HLA in healthy donors. Study-wide results and caveats: A list of 150 or so TCR beta chains associated with cytomegalovirus was given. V- and J-gene trimming of TCR beta was linked (in a later analysis) to a missense DCLRE1C variant.

V was clipped by 2 bases and J by 8 bases; unmatched bases: 18. This CDR3 is built from 18 residues. The germline V gene encodes CDR1 WSHSY and CDR2 SAAADI. Use of 60 Vbeta and 13 Jbeta primers characterized the PCR. The table came from immunoSEQ multiplex PCR; TCRdb's copy has only in-frame clones and leaves some out. This table has about 180,000 clones, around 80% appearing once. It was healthy bone marrow donors who served as donors. Sequenced: PBMCs. This sequence was found in a girl between 5 and 17 years old in good health and CMV-seropositive. The J gene is TRBJ2-1, the V gene TRBV10-2, with TRBD2 identical over 7 bases. The CDR3 DNA reads TGCGCCAGCAGTGAGCGGGCGGGAGTAACGGATCGTGGCGATGAGCAGTTCTTC. Translated: CASSERAGVTDRGDEQFF.